Presented here are 32 T cell receptor beta chains from one specimen sequenced in a study of T cells after yellow fever vaccination. Via MiXCR, TCRdb re-called the 5' RACE reads, giving one row per CDR3 protein. The profile shows under 700,000 distinct CDR3 sequences, less than 20% of them singletons. Sequencing used PBMCs, obtained about 5 days after the first yellow fever vaccination. The receptors here all came from a man between 18 and 35 years old who received the YFV17D yellow fever vaccine.

At least ten counts were recorded for this clonotype. The CDR3 spells CATRGAQGTDTQYF. CDR3 DNA sequence: TGTGCCACCAGAGGCGCGCAGGGCACAGATACGCAGTATTTT. The chain recombines TRBV24-1 with TRBJ2-3, with D hard to call. Germline V gene sequence: CDR1 KGHDR, CDR2 SFDVKD. V gave up 7 bases and J gave up 1 base, with 11 bases separating them. This CDR3 has 14 residues.

This clonotype was seen a few times. CDR3 DNA sequence: TGCGCCAGCAGCCCCCTCGGGATGGGGGACTATGGCTACACCTTC. It codes for CASSPLGMGDYGYTF. The chain recombines TRBV4-1 with TRBJ1-2; D perhaps matches TRBD1 (5 bases). V lost 4 bases to trimming and J lost 3 bases, with 15 bases between them. Germline loops: CDR1 MGHRA, CDR2 YSYEKL. The CDR3 length is 15 residues.

The chain carries TRBV10-3 and TRBJ2-1; 7 bases match TRBD2. V shed 6 bases, J shed 1 base, and the junction held 6 bases outside the gene matches. This CDR3 has 15 amino acids. The germline V gene encodes CDR1 ENHRY and CDR2 SYGVKD. Here the CDR3 reads CAISGLDGSYNEQFF. CDR3 DNA sequence: TGTGCCATCAGCGGACTAGACGGGTCCTACAATGAGCAGTTCTTC.

The chain employs TRBV7-9 and TRBJ1-1; D unresolved. The V end lost 5 bases, the J end lost 2 bases, and 9 bases lay between the germline ends. The CDR3 extends over 13 amino acids. CDR1 is SEHNR and CDR2 is FQNEAQ in the germline V gene (reference sequence). In DNA form, the CDR3 reads TGTGCCAGCAGCCCATACCTCAACACTGAAGCTTTCTTT. Translating it yields CASSPYLNTEAFF. The full variable domain, completed using reference TRBV7-9 and TRBJ1-1, is DTGVSQNPRHKITKRGQNVTFRCDPISEHNRLYWYRQTLGQGPEFLTYFQNEAQLEKSRLLSDRFSAERPKGSFSTLEIQRTEQGDSAMYLCASSPYLNTEAFFGQGTRLTVV.

The rearrangement links TRBV7-6 to TRBJ2-7; D remains ambiguous. Trimming left V 5 bases short and J 3 bases short, with 14 bases between. The germline CDR1 and CDR2 sequences are SGHVS and FNYEAQ. CDR3 length: 14 amino acids. The CDR3 is CASSLFVGSYEQYV. In DNA form, the CDR3 reads TGTGCCAGCAGCCTATTTGTAGGAAGCTACGAGCAGTACGTC.

This clonotype was seen many times. The genes are TRBV7-9 and TRBJ1-6; 7 bases match TRBD1. Germline CDR1 and CDR2: SEHNR and FQNEAQ (reference sequence). After removal of 2 bases from V and 8 bases from J, the junction contained 0 bases not matched to a gene. The length of the CDR3 is 13 residues. The CDR3: CASSLQGDSPLHF. The DNA of the CDR3 is TGTGCCAGCAGCTTACAGGGGGATTCACCCCTCCACTTT.

This clonotype was detected only a few times. The rearrangement links TRBV7-2 to TRBJ2-7, with 7 bases lining up with TRBD2. CDR1 and CDR2 (germline): SGHTA, FQGNSA. The CDR3 totals 14 residues. After removal of 5 bases from V and 6 bases from J, the junction contained 10 bases not matched to a gene. CDR3 residues: CASSPWGGSIEQYF. The DNA of the CDR3 is TGTGCCAGCAGCCCTTGGGGGGGTTCGATCGAGCAGTACTTC.

This clonotype has a handful of counts. The gene calls are TRBV24-1 and TRBJ2-3, with D perhaps being TRBD1 or TRBD2 (5 bases each). Germline CDR1 is KGHDR and CDR2 is SFDVKD. CDR3 length: 13 residues. The ends were cut back, 9 bases at V and 3 bases at J, with 12 bases in the middle. In DNA form, the CDR3 reads TGTGCCACCGAGGGGCCCGGTACAGATACGCAGTATTTT. Protein product: CATEGPGTDTQYF.

For this clonotype: The CDR3 end shows no conserved phenylalanine or tryptophan, and so a read error is likely. CDR3 loop: CASRGVANTGELFI. Here the CDR3 DNA reads TGCGCCAGCCGGGGAGTAGCGAACACCGGGGAGCTGTTTATT. This chain joins TRBV5-1 and TRBJ2-2; possible D gene TRBD2, 5 bases. Germline loops: CDR1 SGHRS, CDR2 YFSETQ. V was shortened by 7 bases and J by 0 bases, with 10 bases between the two germline ends. The CDR3 totals 14 residues.

The gene calls are TRBV4-3 and TRBJ1-4; D ambiguous. The germline gives CDR1 LGHNA, CDR2 YSLEER. The CDR3 is made up of 16 amino acids. V lost 4 bases and J lost 2, with 14 bases in between. The CDR3 region has the DNA TGCGCCAGCAGCCGCGGCGCTGGGCATACTAATGAAAAACTGTTTTTT. Its translation is CASSRGAGHTNEKLFF.

This chain connects TRBV10-3 to TRBJ2-5; TRBD2 is a possible D gene (6 bases). V lost 7 bases and J lost 4, with 13 bases in between. Looked up from germline, CDR1 is ENHRY and CDR2 is SYGVKD. This CDR3 is built from 13 residues. The DNA for the CDR3 is TGTGCCATCAATAGTGGGGGAGGAGAGACCCAGTACTTC. The encoded protein is CAINSGGGETQYF.

This clonotype was counted between two and nine times. The chain uses TRBV7-9 and TRBJ1-2; a possible D gene is TRBD1 (6 bases). The CDR3 runs 16 residues. The germline CDR1 and CDR2 sequences are SEHNR and FQNEAQ (reference sequence). V was clipped by 5 bases and J by 7 bases, with 23 bases between them. The CDR3 here is CASSVGGGASPLGYTF. The CDR3 DNA reads as TGTGCCAGCAGCGTCGGGGGGGGGGCAAGCCCTCTTGGCTACACCTTC.

This clonotype has only a few counts. This rearrangement joins TRBV6-2 or TRBV6-3 to TRBJ1-6, with unresolved D. The length of the CDR3 is 19 residues. The V gene lost 1 base and the J gene lost 7 bases, with 23 bases spanning the gap. The germline CDR1 and CDR2 sequences are MNHEY and SVGEGT. CDR3 sequence reads: CASSYFSLGKLELNSPLHF. CDR3 coding DNA: TGTGCCAGCAGTTACTTCAGTCTCGGGAAACTGGAACTGAATTCACCCCTCCACTTT.

This clonotype came up a few times. This chain connects TRBV4-1 to TRBJ2-5, with D perhaps matching TRBD1 (7 bases). V shed 5 bases and J shed 4 bases, with 17 bases lying between them. This CDR3 spans 15 amino acids. In germline, CDR1 is MGHRA, CDR2 YSYEKL. This CDR3 is CASSNRQGGRETQYF. In DNA form, the CDR3 reads TGCGCCAGCAGCAACCGACAGGGAGGTAGAGAGACCCAGTACTTC.

The CDR3 region has the DNA TGTGCCAGCAGCCAAAAGGGATGGGTGAACACTGAAGCTTTCTTT. Encoded protein: CASSQKGWVNTEAFF. The chain recombines TRBV14 with TRBJ1-1; D gene ambiguous. Per the germline V gene, CDR1 is SGHDN and CDR2 is FVKESK. Trimming left V 2 bases short and J 0 bases short, with 10 bases between. The CDR3 consists of 15 residues. The full variable domain, its missing parts supplied by reference TRBV14 and TRBJ1-1, is EAGVTQFPSHSVIEKGQTVTLRCDPISGHDNLYWYRRVMGKEIKFLLHFVKESKQDESGMPNNRFLAERTGGTYSTLKVQPAELEDSGVYFCASSQKGWVNTEAFFGQGTRLTVV.

The gene calls are TRBV21-1 and TRBJ2-7; the D call of TRBD1 is as the table states it, not checked on the DNA. TRBV21-1 is termed a pseudogene. The CDR3 sequence is 14 residues long. The CDR3 protein is CASSNTQQGYEQYV. The CDR3, as DNA: TGTGCCAGCAGCAACACGCAACAGGGCTACGAGCAGTACGTC.

This rearrangement joins TRBV7-3 to TRBJ2-5; D is tentatively TRBD1 or TRBD2 (5 bases each). The CDR3 runs 14 residues. Trimming stripped 3 bases from V and 3 bases from J, with 11 bases between. CDR1 and CDR2 (germline): SGHTA, FQGTGA. CDR3 residues: CASSFDGAEETQYF. In DNA form, the CDR3 reads TGTGCCAGCAGCTTTGACGGGGCAGAAGAGACCCAGTACTTC.

The chain joins TRBV4-2 to TRBJ2-3, with 9 bases identical to TRBD2. CDR1 is LGHNA and CDR2 is YNFKEQ in the germline V gene. V lost 5 bases to trimming and J lost 2 bases; unmatched junction nucleotides: 17. The CDR3 has 19 residues. CDR3 DNA: TGTGCCAGCAGCGAAAAAAGAGAAGAGGCTAGCGGGGTCACAGATACGCAGTATTTT. It codes for CASSEKREEASGVTDTQYF.

The chain links TRBV5-1 to TRBJ1-1; D ambiguous. The germline V and J ends were trimmed by 1 base and 1 base, with 8 bases remaining between them. In germline, CDR1 is SGHRS, CDR2 YFSETQ. This CDR3 region has 14 residues. CDR3 region: CASSLWVSNTEAFF. In nucleotides, the CDR3 is TGCGCCAGCAGCTTGTGGGTGTCGAACACTGAAGCTTTCTTT.

This clonotype was seen a few times. V gene TRBV5-1 combines with J gene TRBJ2-1, with 9 bases that match TRBD2. V was pared by 0 bases and J by 9 bases, with 4 bases of the junction left unmatched. This CDR3 comprises 14 residues. The germline CDR1 and CDR2 sequences are SGHRS and YFSETQ. The CDR3 is CASSLASGESEQFF. CDR3 in DNA: TGCGCCAGCAGCTTGGCTAGCGGGGAGAGTGAGCAGTTCTTC. The full variable domain, rest sourced from reference TRBV5-1 and TRBJ2-1, is KAGVTQTPRYLIKTRGQQVTLSCSPISGHRSVSWYQQTPGQGLQFLFEYFSETQRNKGNFPGRFSGRQFSNSRSEMNVSTLELGDSALYLCASSLASGESEQFFGPGTRLTVL.

The chain is built from TRBV18 and TRBJ1-5, with D possibly being TRBD1 (6 bases). Trimming took 6 bases from V and 4 from J, leaving 19 bases between them. Germline V CDR1 and CDR2: KGHSH, LQKENI. The CDR3 totals 16 residues. The DNA for the CDR3 is TGTGCCAGCTCGCCTACAGGGTCCCTTTTAAATCAGCCCCAGCATTTT. Translated: CASSPTGSLLNQPQHF.

This clonotype showed up just a few times. The chain has TRBV6-5 and TRBJ2-2, with D tentatively TRBD2 (5 bases). CDR1 and CDR2 from the germline V gene are MNHEY and SVGAGI. V lost 4 bases and J lost 0, with 15 bases in between. CDR3 size: 17 residues. This CDR3 reads CASSSGYHGANTGELFF. CDR3 bases: TGTGCCAGCAGTTCTGGATACCACGGGGCGAACACCGGGGAGCTGTTTTTT.

A few counts support this clonotype. The chain is built from TRBV6-2 or TRBV6-3 and TRBJ2-1, with a tentative D call TRBD1 (5 bases). This CDR3 contains 18 residues. The germline gives CDR1 MNHEY, CDR2 SVGEGT. V was cut by 0 bases and J by 2 bases, with 17 bases left in between. The CDR3 here is CASSYSRQGGIPYNEQFF. CDR3 DNA: TGTGCCAGCAGTTACTCGAGGCAGGGTGGAATCCCCTACAATGAGCAGTTCTTC.

This clonotype was counted many times. The genes are TRBV6-1 and TRBJ2-3; the D gene is possibly TRBD1 (5 bases). Trimming pared 4 bases from V and 4 bases from J, leaving 18 bases between. CDR1 MNHNS and CDR2 SASEGT come from the germline V gene. CDR3 length equals 16 residues. The CDR3 bases are TGTGCCAGCAGTGGAGACTGGAGCCGACAGTCAGATACGCAGTATTTT. Its protein is CASSGDWSRQSDTQYF.

This chain links TRBV29-1 with TRBJ1-5; perhaps TRBD1 as D (5 bases). The V gene lost 7 bases and the J gene lost 7 bases, with 17 bases spanning the gap. CDR1 is SQVTM, CDR2 ANQGSEA, per germline. This CDR3 comprises 13 residues. The CDR3 region is CSARTGDGQPQHF. CDR3 nucleotide sequence: TGCAGCGCGAGGACGGGGGACGGGCAGCCCCAGCATTTT.

CDR3 nucleotides: TGCGCCAGCAGAGGACAGGCCGTCTATAATTCACCCCTCCACTTT. It is translated as CASRGQAVYNSPLHF. The J gene is TRBJ1-6, the V gene TRBV5-1; 7 bases are a match to TRBD1. CDR1 SGHRS and CDR2 YFSETQ come from the germline V gene. The CDR3 loop spans 15 amino acids. The V gene end was trimmed by 5 bases and the J gene end by 3 bases; junction bases not matched to a gene: 5.

This clonotype was counted a few times. J is TRBJ2-7 and V is TRBV6-5; tentative D call: TRBD1 (5 bases). V lost 2 bases and J 5 bases, leaving 10 bases between the germline ends. This CDR3 region has 13 residues. The germline gives CDR1 MNHEY, CDR2 SVGAGI. The CDR3 DNA follows: TGTGCCAGCAGTTACGCGCGCAGGGACGAGCAGTACTTC. Its translation is CASSYARRDEQYF.

This clonotype was found a few times. J is TRBJ2-3 and V is TRBV20-1; TRBD2 aligns across 15 bases. V was pared by 3 bases and J by 0 bases, with 4 bases of the junction left unmatched. CDR1 and CDR2 from the germline V gene are DFQATT and SNEGSKA (reference sequence). This CDR3 spans 17 amino acids. As DNA, the CDR3 is TGCAGTGCTAGTGGGGGACTAGCGGGGGGCAGCACAGATACGCAGTATTTT. Protein: CSASGGLAGGSTDTQYF.

This clonotype was seen at least ten times. The chain joins TRBV7-8 to TRBJ1-1; D is uncertain. This CDR3 contains 13 residues. The V gene lost 0 bases and the J gene lost 1 base, with 3 bases spanning the gap. Germline V gives CDR1 SGHVS, CDR2 FQNEAQ. This chain's CDR3 is CASSLARNTEAFF. The CDR3 bases are TGTGCCAGCAGCTTAGCGAGGAACACTGAAGCTTTCTTT.

This clonotype was observed a handful of times. The V gene is TRBV7-2, the J gene TRBJ1-1; D gene uncertain. V was cut by 6 bases and J by 1 base, with 9 bases left in between. This CDR3 is 13 amino acids long. The germline CDR1 and CDR2 sequences are SGHTA and FQGNSA. CDR3 sequence (DNA): TGTGCCAGCAGGGACTCACCGAACACTGAAGCTTTCTTT. It is translated as CASRDSPNTEAFF.

The V gene is TRBV25-1, the J gene TRBJ1-5; no definite D call. The germline CDR1 and CDR2 sequences are MGHDK and SYGVNS. The germline V and J ends were trimmed by 1 base and 9 bases, with 7 bases remaining between them. CDR3 length: 12 amino acids. CDR3 sequence reads: CASSEFQGPQHF. The CDR3 DNA is TGTGCCAGCAGTGAATTTCAAGGGCCCCAGCATTTT. The variable domain in full, with the rest retrieved from reference TRBV25-1 and TRBJ1-5, is EADIYQTPRYLVIGTGKKITLECSQTMGHDKMYWYQQDPGMELHLIHYSYGVNSTEKGDLSSESTVSRIRTEHFPLTLESARPSHTSQYLCASSEFQGPQHFGDGTRLSIL.

The rearrangement joins TRBV27 to TRBJ2-5, with TRBD2 as a possible D gene (6 bases). V dropped 8 bases and J dropped 4 bases, with 11 bases sitting between them. CDR1 MNHEY and CDR2 SMNVEV come from the germline V gene (reference sequence). The CDR3 runs to 12 residues. CDR3 in amino acids: CASRSGGETQYF. The CDR3 nucleotides read TGTGCCAGCCGCTCCGGGGGAGAGACCCAGTACTTC.